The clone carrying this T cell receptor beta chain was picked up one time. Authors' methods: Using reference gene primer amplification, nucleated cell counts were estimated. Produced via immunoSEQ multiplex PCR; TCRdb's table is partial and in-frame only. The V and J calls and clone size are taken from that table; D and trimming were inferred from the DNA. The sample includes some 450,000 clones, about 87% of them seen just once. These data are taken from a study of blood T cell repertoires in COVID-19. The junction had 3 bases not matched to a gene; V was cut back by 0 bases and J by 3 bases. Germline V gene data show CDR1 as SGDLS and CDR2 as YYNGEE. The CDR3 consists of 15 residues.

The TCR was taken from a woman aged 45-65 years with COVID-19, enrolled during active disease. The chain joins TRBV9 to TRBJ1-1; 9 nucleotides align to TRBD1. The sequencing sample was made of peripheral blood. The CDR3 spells CASSVVRQGDTEAFF. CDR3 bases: TGTGCCAGCAGCGTAGTAAGACAGGGGGACACTGAAGCTTTCTTT.